One and the same sample provided the 24 T cell receptor beta chains below, sequenced in a study of cytotoxic CD8 clonotypes in ibrutinib-treated CLL. TCRdb's copy holds only in-frame clones and misses some; the assay was immunoSEQ multiplex PCR. The table has 150,000 or so clones, 70% to 90% seen once. Sequencing used PBMCs, obtained after 24 months of ibrutinib treatment. The source of these receptors is a human donor with chronic lymphocytic leukemia.

The chain recombines TRBV28 with TRBJ2-7; either TRBD1 or TRBD2 may fit D (6 bases each). CDR3 length equals 17 residues. The germline gives CDR1 MDHEN, CDR2 SYDVKM. Trimming took off 5 bases at V and 2 bases at J, with 22 bases between the two ends. CDR3 protein: CASSAPGGDTVAYEQYF. The CDR3 DNA reads as TGTGCCAGCAGTGCGCCCGGAGGGGACACGGTCGCCTACGAGCAGTACTTC.

The chain employs TRBV7-3 and TRBJ1-1, with 7 bases that match TRBD1. Losses at the gene ends were 6 bases for V and 1 base for J; bases not matched to a gene: 8. The CDR3 length is 15 residues. Germline-derived CDR1 and CDR2 are SGHTA and FQGTGA. CDR3: CASRQGGNGNTEAFF. The CDR3 nucleotides read TGTGCCAGCAGGCAGGGGGGAAATGGGAACACTGAAGCTTTCTTT.

The gene calls are TRBV18 and TRBJ1-2, with TRBD1 identical over 9 bases. J gave up 7 bases and V 6 bases, and 9 bases lay outside the gene matches. CDR3 length: 14 residues. CDR1 and CDR2 (germline): KGHSH, LQKENI. CDR3 loop: CASSPGTGRAGYTF. The CDR3 region has the DNA TGTGCCAGCTCGCCCGGGACAGGGCGGGCTGGCTACACCTTC.

The chain recombines TRBV7-6 with TRBJ1-1, with D hard to call. CDR3 length: 13 residues. CDR1 and CDR2 (germline): SGHVS, FNYEAQ. Trimming shortened V by 1 base and J by 1 base, and 4 bases separated the two germline ends. Here the CDR3 reads CASSLDRNTEAFF. CDR3 nucleotides: TGTGCCAGCAGCTTAGACAGGAACACTGAAGCTTTCTTT.

Worth noting for this clone: The junction departs from germline at one end; a sequencing error may be responsible. The chain recombines TRBV5-1 with TRBJ2-3, with 8 nucleotides matching TRBD2. The CDR3 sequence is 18 residues long. Germline values: CDR1 SGHRS, CDR2 YFSETQ. The CDR3 loop is CASSLAAGGTTSTDTQYF. CDR3 in DNA: TGCGCCAGCAGTTTGGCGGCGGGAGGTACCACTAGCACAGATACGCAGTATTTT. The full variable domain, its missing parts supplied by reference TRBV5-1 and TRBJ2-3, is KAGVTQTPRYLIKTRGQQVTLSCSPISGHRSVSWYQQTPGQGLQFLFEYFSETQRNKGNFPGRFSGRQFSNSRSEMNVSTLELGDSALYLCASSLAAGGTTSTDTQYFGPGTRLTVL.

This chain joins TRBV6-5 and TRBJ1-2, with D unresolved. CDR1 is MNHEY and CDR2 is SVGAGI in the germline V gene. Deletions cut 4 bases from V and 5 bases from J, with 11 bases between. The CDR3 loop spans 13 amino acids. The CDR3 region has the DNA TGTGCCAGCAGTTCCCCCGCCCAGTATGGCTACACCTTC. Residues: CASSSPAQYGYTF.

V and J are TRBV28 and TRBJ2-7, with 11 bases fitting TRBD1. The germline V gene has CDR1 MDHEN and CDR2 SYDVKM. Losses at the gene ends were 5 bases for V and 4 bases for J; bases not matched to a gene: 4. This CDR3 contains 14 residues. In DNA, the CDR3 is TGTGCCAGCAGTGGGACAGGGGGGTTGTACGAGCAGTACTTC. Translated, it gives CASSGTGGLYEQYF.

The V call is TRBV4-1, the J call TRBJ2-3; perhaps TRBD2 as D (7 bases). The CDR3 is 16 residues long. Germline V gene lookup returns CDR1 MGHRA and CDR2 YSYEKL. V was trimmed by 0 bases and J by 4 bases, leaving 14 bases between them. The CDR3 is CASSQDGGGAADTQYF. CDR3 bases: TGCGCCAGCAGCCAAGATGGAGGGGGGGCCGCAGATACGCAGTATTTT.

This sequence joins TRBV9 and TRBJ2-3; D remains unclear. The length of the CDR3 is 16 residues. V dropped 2 bases and J dropped 2 bases, with 15 bases sitting between them. The germline V gene encodes CDR1 SGDLS and CDR2 YYNGEE. The CDR3 coding sequence is TGTGCCAGCAGCGTCTCAGGTGACCTTTACACAGATACGCAGTATTTT. This translates into CASSVSGDLYTDTQYF.

This rearrangement joins TRBV9 to TRBJ1-3, with 10 bases lining up with TRBD1. The germline CDR1 and CDR2 sequences are SGDLS and YYNGEE. The CDR3 is 16 amino acids. Unmatched junction bases numbered 4, after V lost 4 bases and J lost 0 bases. CDR3 sequence reads: CASSRQGATSGNTIYF. The CDR3 nucleotides read TGTGCCAGCAGCCGACAGGGGGCAACCTCTGGAAACACCATATATTTT.

The chain recombines TRBV19 with TRBJ1-2, with 7 bases lining up with TRBD1. J was trimmed by 1 base and V by 3 bases; bases with no gene match: 8. The CDR3 totals 16 residues. CDR1 and CDR2 from the germline V gene are LNHDA and SQIVND (reference sequence). CDR3 nucleotide sequence: TGTGCCAGTAGTATGGGTTCGGGACAGCTTAACTATGGCTACACCTTC. It encodes CASSMGSGQLNYGYTF.

The chain recombines TRBV19 with TRBJ1-1, with D possibly matching TRBD1 (6 bases). The germline gives CDR1 LNHDA, CDR2 SQIVND (reference sequence). Deletions cut 8 bases from V and 0 bases from J, with 16 bases between. The CDR3 sequence is 15 residues long. DNA for the CDR3: TGTGCCAGTTTGAAGGGGGGCAGATTGAACACTGAAGCTTTCTTT. The encoded protein is CASLKGGRLNTEAFF.

The chain employs TRBV11-3 and TRBJ2-1, with 8 bases aligning to TRBD1. The V gene's germline CDR1 is SGHNT and CDR2 YENEEA. V was pared by 1 base and J by 6 bases, with 5 bases of the junction left unmatched. This CDR3 has 15 residues. The CDR3 nucleotides read TGTGCCAGCAGCTTAGGGACAGGGTTAGTCAATGAGCAGTTCTTC. This gives the protein CASSLGTGLVNEQFF.

The chain couples TRBV10-3 to TRBJ1-1, with a weak D call TRBD1 (6 bases). The CDR3 extends over 13 amino acids. Germline CDR1 is ENHRY and CDR2 is SYGVKD. V was pared by 3 bases and J by 1 base, with 6 bases between. CDR3 in DNA: TGTGCCATCAGTGAACAGGGGAACACTGAAGCTTTCTTT. Translation gives CAISEQGNTEAFF.

The rearrangement joins TRBV19 to TRBJ2-7, with D maybe TRBD2 (6 bases). Germline lookup yields CDR1 LNHDA and CDR2 SQIVND (reference sequence). V shed 1 base and J shed 4 bases, with 11 bases lying between them. The CDR3 is made up of 14 amino acids. DNA for the CDR3: TGTGCCAGTAGTATAGCGCCAGGGACTTACGAGCAGTACTTC. Translated, it gives CASSIAPGTYEQYF.

The genes are TRBV28 and TRBJ1-2; D is uncertain. Germline lookup yields CDR1 MDHEN and CDR2 SYDVKM. The CDR3 is 14 residues long. The ends were cut back, 5 bases at V and 2 bases at J, with 12 bases in the middle. The CDR3 reads CASSSGSRNYGYTF. DNA of the CDR3: TGTGCCAGCAGTAGTGGTTCGCGCAACTATGGCTACACCTTC.

The CDR3 sequence: CASSTFSGSSYEQYF. The CDR3 DNA sequence: TGTGCCAGCAGCACCTTCTCGGGGTCGAGCTACGAGCAGTACTTC. This sequence joins TRBV28 and TRBJ2-7; D is possibly TRBD2 (5 bases). The CDR3 is 15 amino acids. Germline V lookup: CDR1 MDHEN, CDR2 SYDVKM. V was trimmed by 6 bases and J by 3 bases, leaving 18 bases between them.

CDR3 sequence: CSARTAAGAFF. The CDR3 nucleotides read TGCAGTGCTAGAACCGCGGCGGGAGCTTTCTTT. The chain couples TRBV20-1 to TRBJ1-1; D is undetermined. Germline CDR1 DFQATT, CDR2 SNEGSKA (reference sequence). The CDR3 has 11 residues. V was shortened by 2 bases and J by 10 bases, with 11 bases between the two germline ends.

This chain connects TRBV18 to TRBJ1-5; D is possibly TRBD1 (5 bases). With 0 bases removed from V and 7 bases from J, the gap between germline ends came to 13 bases. Looked up from germline, CDR1 is KGHSH and CDR2 is LQKENI. The CDR3 has 15 residues. The CDR3 protein is CASSPPGEREQPQHF. In nucleotides, the CDR3 is TGTGCCAGCTCACCACCGGGGGAAAGGGAGCAGCCCCAGCATTTT. Variable domain in full (rest from reference TRBV18 and TRBJ1-5): NAGVMQNPRHLVRRRGQEARLRCSPMKGHSHVYWYRQLPEEGLKFMVYLQKENIIDESGMPKERFSAEFPKEGPSILRIQQVVRGDSAAYFCASSPPGEREQPQHFGDGTRLSIL.

The chain uses TRBV29-1 and TRBJ2-3, with no clear D. The germline V gene has CDR1 SQVTM and CDR2 ANQGSEA. There are 13 residues in the CDR3. V was cut by 5 bases and J by 0 bases, with 9 bases left in between. CDR3 sequence: CSVRLSSTDTQYF. The DNA for the CDR3 is TGCAGCGTTCGCCTTTCGAGCACAGATACGCAGTATTTT.

The chain recombines TRBV28 with TRBJ2-7; 8 nucleotides agree with TRBD2. Germline CDR1 is MDHEN and CDR2 is SYDVKM. J lost 3 bases, V lost 8 bases, and 12 bases had no gene match. The CDR3 runs 15 residues. In DNA, the CDR3 is TGTGCCAGCCGGCGGGGACGGGGGGGCTACTACGAGCAGTACTTC. Amino acid sequence: CASRRGRGGYYEQYF.

V usage is TRBV7-2 and J usage is TRBJ2-3; no firm D call. V lost 3 bases and J 3 bases, leaving 7 bases between the germline ends. Germline CDR1 is SGHTA and CDR2 is FQGNSA. The CDR3 is 13 amino acids. CDR3 coding DNA: TGTGCCAGCAGCTTTACACAGACAGATACGCAGTATTTT. This gives the protein CASSFTQTDTQYF.

The chain combines TRBV11-2 with TRBJ2-1; tentatively, D is TRBD1 (7 bases). Germline values: CDR1 SGHAT, CDR2 FQNNGV. This CDR3 comprises 16 residues. Trimming took 6 bases from V and 1 from J, leaving 16 bases between them. CDR3 bases: TGTGCCAGCAGGCTTCTGACAGGGAGGTCCTACAATGAGCAGTTCTTC. It is translated as CASRLLTGRSYNEQFF.

The chain employs TRBV2 and TRBJ1-4; TRBD1 might be the D (5 bases). This CDR3 spans 13 amino acids. Trimming took 7 bases from V and 3 from J, leaving 9 bases between them. Germline CDR1 is SNHLY and CDR2 is FYNNEI. CDR3 DNA sequence: TGTGCCAGCAACAGGTCCCCTAATGAAAAACTGTTTTTT. Translation: CASNRSPNEKLFF. The complete variable domain, with remaining parts taken from reference TRBV2 and TRBJ1-4, reads EPEVTQTPSHQVTQMGQEVILRCVPISNHLYFYWYRQILGQKVEFLVSFYNNEISEKSEIFDDQFSVERPDGSNFTLKIRSTKLEDSAMYFCASNRSPNEKLFFGSGTQLSVL.